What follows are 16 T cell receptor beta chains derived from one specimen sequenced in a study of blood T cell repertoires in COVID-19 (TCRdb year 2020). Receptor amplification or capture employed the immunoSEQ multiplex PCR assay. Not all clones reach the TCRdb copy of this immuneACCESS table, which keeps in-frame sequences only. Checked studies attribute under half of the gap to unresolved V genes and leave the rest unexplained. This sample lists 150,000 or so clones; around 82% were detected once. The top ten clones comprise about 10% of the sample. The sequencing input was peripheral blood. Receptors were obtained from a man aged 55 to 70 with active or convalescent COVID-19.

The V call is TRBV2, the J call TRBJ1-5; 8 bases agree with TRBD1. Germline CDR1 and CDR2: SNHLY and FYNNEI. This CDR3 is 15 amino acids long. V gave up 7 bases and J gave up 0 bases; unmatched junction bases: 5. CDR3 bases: TGTGCCAGCACCCCGGACAGGGTTAGCAATCAGCCCCAGCATTTT. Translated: CASTPDRVSNQPQHF. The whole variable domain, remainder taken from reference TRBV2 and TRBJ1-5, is EPEVTQTPSHQVTQMGQEVILRCVPISNHLYFYWYRQILGQKVEFLVSFYNNEISEKSEIFDDQFSVERPDGSNFTLKIRSTKLEDSAMYFCASTPDRVSNQPQHFGDGTRLSIL.

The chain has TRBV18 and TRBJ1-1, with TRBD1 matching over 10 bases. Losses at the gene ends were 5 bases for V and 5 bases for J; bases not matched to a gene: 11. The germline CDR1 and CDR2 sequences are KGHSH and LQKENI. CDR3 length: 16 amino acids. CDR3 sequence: CASSFPGTGDGTEAFF. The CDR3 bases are TGTGCCAGCTCATTTCCCGGGACAGGGGATGGGACTGAAGCTTTCTTT.

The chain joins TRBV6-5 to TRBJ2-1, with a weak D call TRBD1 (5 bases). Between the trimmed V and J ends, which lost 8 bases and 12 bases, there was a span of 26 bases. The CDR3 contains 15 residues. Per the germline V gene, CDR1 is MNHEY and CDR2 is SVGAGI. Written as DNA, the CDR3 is TGTGCCAGCGCGGATACCAGGGATTTCTTTGATGGGCAGTTCTTC. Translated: CASADTRDFFDGQFF.

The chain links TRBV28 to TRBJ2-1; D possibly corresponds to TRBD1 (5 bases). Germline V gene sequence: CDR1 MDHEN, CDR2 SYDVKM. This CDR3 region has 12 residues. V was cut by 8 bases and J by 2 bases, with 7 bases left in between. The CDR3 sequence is CASDSTYNEQFF. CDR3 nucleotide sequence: TGTGCCAGCGACAGTACCTACAATGAGCAGTTCTTC. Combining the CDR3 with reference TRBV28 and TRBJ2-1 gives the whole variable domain DVKVTQSSRYLVKRTGEKVFLECVQDMDHENMFWYRQDPGLGLRLIYFSYDVKMKEKGDIPEGYSVSREKKERFSLILESASTNQTSMYLCASDSTYNEQFFGPGTRLTVL.

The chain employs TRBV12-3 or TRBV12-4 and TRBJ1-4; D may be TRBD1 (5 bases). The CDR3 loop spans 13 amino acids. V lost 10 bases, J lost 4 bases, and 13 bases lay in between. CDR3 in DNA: TGTGCCACCTCACAGGCCTATAATGAAAAACTGTTTTTT. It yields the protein CATSQAYNEKLFF.

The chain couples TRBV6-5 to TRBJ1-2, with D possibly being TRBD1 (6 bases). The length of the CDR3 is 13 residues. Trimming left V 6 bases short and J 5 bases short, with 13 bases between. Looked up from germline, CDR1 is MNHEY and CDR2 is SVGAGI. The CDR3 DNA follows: TGTGCCAGCAGCCGAGGACAGATGTATGGCTACACCTTC. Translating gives CASSRGQMYGYTF.

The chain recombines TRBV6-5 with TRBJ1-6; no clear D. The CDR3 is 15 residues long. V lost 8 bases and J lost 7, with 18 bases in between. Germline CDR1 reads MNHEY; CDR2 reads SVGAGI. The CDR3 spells CASQFLEAGNSPLHF. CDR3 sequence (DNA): TGTGCCAGCCAATTTTTGGAAGCGGGGAATTCACCCCTCCACTTT.

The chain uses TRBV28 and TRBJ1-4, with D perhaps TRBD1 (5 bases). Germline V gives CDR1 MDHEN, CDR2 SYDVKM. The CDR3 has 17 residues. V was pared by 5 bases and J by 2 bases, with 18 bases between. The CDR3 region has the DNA TGTGCCAGCAGTGCATCGGGTCTCAGGGCCACTAATGAAAAACTGTTTTTT. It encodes CASSASGLRATNEKLFF.

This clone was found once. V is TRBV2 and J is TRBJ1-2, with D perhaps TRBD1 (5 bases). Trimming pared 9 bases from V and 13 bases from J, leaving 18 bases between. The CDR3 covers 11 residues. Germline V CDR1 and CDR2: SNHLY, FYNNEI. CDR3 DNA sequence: TGTGCCAGAACAATTGACAGCCACGGCACCTTC. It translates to CARTIDSHGTF.

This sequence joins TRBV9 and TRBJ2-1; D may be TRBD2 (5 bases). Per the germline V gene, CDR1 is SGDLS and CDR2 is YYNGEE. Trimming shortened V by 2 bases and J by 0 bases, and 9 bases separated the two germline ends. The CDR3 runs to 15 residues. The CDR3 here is CASSVSEGSYNEQFF. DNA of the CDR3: TGTGCCAGCAGCGTCTCCGAGGGCTCCTACAATGAGCAGTTCTTC. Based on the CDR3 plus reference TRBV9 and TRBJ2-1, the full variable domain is DSGVTQTPKHLITATGQRVTLRCSPRSGDLSVYWYQQSLDQGLQFLIQYYNGEERAKGNILERFSAQQFPDLHSELNLSSLELGDSALYFCASSVSEGSYNEQFFGPGTRLTVL.

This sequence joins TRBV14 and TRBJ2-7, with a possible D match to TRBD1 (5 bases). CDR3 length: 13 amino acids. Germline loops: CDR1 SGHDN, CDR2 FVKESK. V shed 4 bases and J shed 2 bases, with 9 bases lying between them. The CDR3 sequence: CASSLGHTYEQYF. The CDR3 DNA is TGTGCCAGCAGCCTCGGACACACCTACGAGCAGTACTTC.

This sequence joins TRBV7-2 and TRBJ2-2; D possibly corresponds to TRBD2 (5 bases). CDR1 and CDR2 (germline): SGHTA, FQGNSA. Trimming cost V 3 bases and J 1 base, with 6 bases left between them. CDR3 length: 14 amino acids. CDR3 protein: CASSFSENTGELFF. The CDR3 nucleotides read TGTGCCAGCAGCTTTAGCGAGAACACCGGGGAGCTGTTTTTT.

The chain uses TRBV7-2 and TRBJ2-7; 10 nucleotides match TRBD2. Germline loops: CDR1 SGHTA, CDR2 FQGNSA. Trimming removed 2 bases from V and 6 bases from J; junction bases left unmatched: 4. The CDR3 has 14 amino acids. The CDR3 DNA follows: TGTGCCAGCAGCTTAAGCGGGAGGGCCGGCGAGCAGTACTTC. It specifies CASSLSGRAGEQYF. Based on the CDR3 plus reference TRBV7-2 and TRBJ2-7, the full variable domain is GAGVSQSPSNKVTEKGKDVELRCDPISGHTALYWYRQSLGQGLEFLIYFQGNSAPDKSGLPSDRFSAERTGGSVSTLTIQRTQQEDSAVYLCASSLSGRAGEQYFGPGTRLTVT.

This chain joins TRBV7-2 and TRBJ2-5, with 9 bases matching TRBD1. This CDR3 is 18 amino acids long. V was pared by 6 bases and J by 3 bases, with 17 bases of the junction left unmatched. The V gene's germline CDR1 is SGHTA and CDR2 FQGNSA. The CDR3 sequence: CASSPGDRADLGKETQYF. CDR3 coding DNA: TGTGCCAGCAGTCCGGGGGACAGGGCCGACCTTGGGAAAGAGACCCAGTACTTC. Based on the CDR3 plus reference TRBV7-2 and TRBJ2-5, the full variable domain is GAGVSQSPSNKVTEKGKDVELRCDPISGHTALYWYRQSLGQGLEFLIYFQGNSAPDKSGLPSDRFSAERTGGSVSTLTIQRTQQEDSAVYLCASSPGDRADLGKETQYFGPGTRLLVL.

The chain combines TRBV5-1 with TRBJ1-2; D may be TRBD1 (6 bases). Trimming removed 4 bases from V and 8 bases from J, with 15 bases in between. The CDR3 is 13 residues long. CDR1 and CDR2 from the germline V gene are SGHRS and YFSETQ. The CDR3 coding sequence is TGCGCCAGCAGCCTCGACAGGATCGGGGGCTACACCTTC. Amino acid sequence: CASSLDRIGGYTF.

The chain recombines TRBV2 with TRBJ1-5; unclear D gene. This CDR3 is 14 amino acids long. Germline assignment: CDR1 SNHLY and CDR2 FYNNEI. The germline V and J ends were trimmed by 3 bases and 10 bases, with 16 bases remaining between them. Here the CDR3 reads CASSEGRVGPPQHF. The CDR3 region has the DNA TGTGCCAGCAGTGAGGGGAGGGTGGGCCCACCCCAGCATTTT.